What follows are 5 T cell receptor beta chains derived from one specimen sequenced in a study of spatial heterogeneity in lung cancer. The time point is: sample taken at primary tumor resection. Findings and caveats of the study: Counts of expanded alpha and beta TCRs within tumors tracked the tumor nonsynonymous mutation count.

Their antigen targets remain unknown. TCRdb redid the calling of the 5' RACE reads with MiXCR, one entry per CDR3 protein. This repertoire shows 14,000 or so distinct CDR3 sequences, 4% to 5% found once; its top ten account for approximately 20%. Material: lung tumor tissue, obtained at surgery. These receptors were obtained from a female donor with early-stage non-small cell lung cancer.

This clonotype was picked up many times. This beta chain appears as a stray read in a library generated for alpha chains; its size is not informative. V is TRBV18 and J is TRBJ1-3; TRBD1 agrees at 8 bases. The CDR3 extends over 15 amino acids. V shed 3 bases, J shed 0 bases, and the junction held 1 base outside the gene matches. The germline gives CDR1 KGHSH, CDR2 LQKENI. In DNA, the CDR3 is TGTGCCAGCTCACCTGGGACAGGCTCTGGAAACACCATATATTTT. Translated, it gives CASSPGTGSGNTIYF.

There are many counts of this clonotype. This beta chain is a stray sequence in a library constructed for alpha chains; its clone size is not meaningful. This chain uses TRBV6-1 with TRBJ2-3; a weak D match, TRBD1 (6 bases). Per the germline V gene, CDR1 is MNHNS and CDR2 is SASEGT. This CDR3 contains 14 residues. V was clipped by 5 bases and J by 8 bases, with 17 bases between them. The CDR3 protein is CASSKQGPVGTQYF. CDR3 nucleotide sequence: TGTGCCAGCAGTAAACAGGGACCAGTGGGTACGCAGTATTTT.

About this clonotype: A much larger clonotype is one base distant, so this may be a read error. This beta chain appears as a stray read in a library generated for alpha chains; its size is not informative. The genes are TRBV12-3 or TRBV12-4 and TRBJ2-2; TRBD1 matches 10 bases. The CDR3 covers 15 residues. CDR3: CASKKGQGSTVELFF. In nucleotides, the CDR3 is TGTGCCAGCAAAAAGGGACAGGGGTCCACCGTGGAGCTGTTTTTT.

In its sample, this clonotype was seen a few times. A library prepared for alpha chains yielded this beta chain as an off-target read; its size is of little meaning. As DNA, the CDR3 is TGTGCCAGCAGTGAACCTCCGGGGACGCGTCAGCCCCAGCATTTT. Amino acid sequence: CASSEPPGTRQPQHF. This rearrangement joins TRBV6-1 to TRBJ1-5; a weak D match, TRBD1 (5 bases). Per the germline V gene, CDR1 is MNHNS and CDR2 is SASEGT. The CDR3 totals 15 residues. V was clipped by 2 bases and J by 6 bases, with 14 bases between them.

Details on this clonotype: The library was prepared for alpha chains; this beta chain is a stray read, so its frequency means little. The rearrangement links TRBV5-5 to TRBJ2-1; 7 bases are shared with TRBD2. With V trimmed by 0 bases and J by 10 bases, 10 bases remained unmatched. Per germline, CDR1 SGHKS and CDR2 YYEKEE (reference sequence). The CDR3 runs 15 residues. Written as DNA, the CDR3 is TGTGCCAGCAGCTTGGACGCGGGGGTCGGGAGAGAGCAGTTCTTC. Translated: CASSLDAGVGREQFF.